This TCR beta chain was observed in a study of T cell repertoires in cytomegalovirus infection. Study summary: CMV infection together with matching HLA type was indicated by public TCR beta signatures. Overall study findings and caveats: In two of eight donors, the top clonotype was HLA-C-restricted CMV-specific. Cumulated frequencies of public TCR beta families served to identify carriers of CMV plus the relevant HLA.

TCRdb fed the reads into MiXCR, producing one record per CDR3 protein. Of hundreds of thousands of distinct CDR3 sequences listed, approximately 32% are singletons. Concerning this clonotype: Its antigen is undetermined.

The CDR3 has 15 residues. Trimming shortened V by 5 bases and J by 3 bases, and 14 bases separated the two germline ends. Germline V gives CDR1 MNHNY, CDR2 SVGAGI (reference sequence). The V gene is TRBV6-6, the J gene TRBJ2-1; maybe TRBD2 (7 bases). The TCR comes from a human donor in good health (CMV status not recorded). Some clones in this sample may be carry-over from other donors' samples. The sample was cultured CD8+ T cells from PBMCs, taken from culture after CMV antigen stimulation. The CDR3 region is CASSTRGGHYNEQFF. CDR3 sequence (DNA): TGTGCCAGCAGTACAAGGGGGGGCCACTACAATGAGCAGTTCTTC.